A selection of T cell receptor beta chains follows, all from one sample in a study of T cell changes during pregnancy in multiple sclerosis. The data were produced by immunoSEQ multiplex PCR, yet TCRdb's version contains in-frame clones alone and is incomplete. This table holds 90,000 or so clones, 91% found once. The material was peripheral blood, obtained in the first trimester of pregnancy. The receptors here all came from a female donor in good health, enrolled as a control in a pregnancy study. Each CDR3 is given with its conserved first and last residue. A D gene is named only where the DNA matches it firmly. Expanded clones are given a class, and other clones once, few, many or no size at all.

clone_size: NA; j_call: TRBJ1-4; v_call: TRBV5-4; d_call: TRBD1; cdr3_nt: TGTGCCAGCAGCGTGGCGGGAACAGGGGTGGCTAATGAAAAACTGTTTTTT; cdr3_aa: CASSVAGTGVANEKLFF
clone_size: few; j_call: TRBJ1-2; v_call: TRBV10-3; d_call: NA; cdr3_nt: TGTGCCGCGGCTAGGGATTTTAGGGGCTATGGCTACACCTTC; cdr3_aa: CAAARDFRGYGYTF
clone_size: NA; j_call: TRBJ1-2; v_call: TRBV7-9; d_call: NA; cdr3_nt: TGTGCCAGCAGCTTGGCGGGGGGGGAAGGGAACTATGGCTACACCTTC; cdr3_aa: CASSLAGGEGNYGYTF
clone_size: NA; j_call: TRBJ2-7; v_call: TRBV28; d_call: NA; cdr3_nt: TGTGCCAGCCGCTCCCCAGGGCCACCCTACGAGCAGTACTTC; cdr3_aa: CASRSPGPPYEQYF
clone_size: NA; j_call: TRBJ2-2; v_call: TRBV5-1; d_call: NA; cdr3_nt: TGCGCCAGCAGCTTGTCGGGGGGCCAAACCAGGGAGCTGTTTTTT; cdr3_aa: CASSLSGGQTRELFF
clone_size: NA; j_call: TRBJ2-7; v_call: TRBV7-2; d_call: NA; cdr3_nt: TGTGCCAGCAGCTTAGGGCTTTCCTACGAGCAGTACTTC; cdr3_aa: CASSLGLSYEQYF
clone_size: once; j_call: TRBJ1-2; v_call: TRBV28; d_call: NA; cdr3_nt: TGTGCCAGCAGTTTAGTACTAGGGGGGGTTTACTATGGCTACACCTTC; cdr3_aa: CASSLVLGGVYYGYTF
clone_size: few; j_call: TRBJ1-2; v_call: TRBV6-5; d_call: NA; cdr3_nt: TGTGCCAGCAGTTGCGGACAGACGACGTGTGGCTACACCTTC; cdr3_aa: CASSCGQTTCGYTF
clone_size: NA; j_call: TRBJ1-2; v_call: TRBV4-3; d_call: TRBD1; cdr3_nt: TGCGCCAGCAGCCCCTCACCGGGACAGTCCTATGGCTACACCTTC; cdr3_aa: CASSPSPGQSYGYTF
clone_size: NA; j_call: TRBJ1-4; v_call: TRBV30; d_call: NA; cdr3_nt: TGTGCCTGGGGCGGTAATGAAAAACTGTTTTTT; cdr3_aa: CAWGGNEKLFF
clone_size: NA; j_call: TRBJ1-5; v_call: TRBV6-6; d_call: NA; cdr3_nt: TGTGCCAGCTCCCGCGGGGGGGACGGTCAGCCCCAGCATTTT; cdr3_aa: CASSRGGDGQPQHF
clone_size: NA; j_call: TRBJ2-1; v_call: TRBV4-3; d_call: NA; cdr3_nt: TGCGCCAGCAGCCCGGAAGGACATCCGCAGGCTGAGCAGTTCTTC; cdr3_aa: CASSPEGHPQAEQFF
clone_size: NA; j_call: TRBJ2-3; v_call: TRBV2; d_call: TRBD1; cdr3_nt: TGTGCCAGCAGTTCCCGGGACAGGGAAGTGGATACGCAGTATTTT; cdr3_aa: CASSSRDREVDTQYF
clone_size: NA; j_call: TRBJ2-3; v_call: TRBV6-5; d_call: NA; cdr3_nt: TGTGCCAGCAGTTACAGAGGGTTTCCAACAGATACGCAGTATTTT; cdr3_aa: CASSYRGFPTDTQYF
clone_size: NA; j_call: TRBJ2-1; v_call: TRBV7-9; d_call: TRBD2; cdr3_nt: TGTGCCAGCATCGACCCCAGGTTAGGAGCGGGGTCCGGTGAGCAGTTCTTC; cdr3_aa: CASIDPRLGAGSGEQFF
clone_size: NA; j_call: TRBJ2-7; v_call: TRBV18; d_call: NA; cdr3_nt: TGTGCCAGCTCACCTTCGACACGATACGAGCAGTACTTC; cdr3_aa: CASSPSTRYEQYF
clone_size: once; j_call: TRBJ1-1; v_call: TRBV18; d_call: TRBD1; cdr3_nt: TGTGCCAGCTCACCGGGGGAGGACAGGCGGGCTTTCTTT; cdr3_aa: CASSPGEDRRAFF
clone_size: NA; j_call: TRBJ2-3; v_call: TRBV6-5; d_call: TRBD2; cdr3_nt: TGTGCCAGCAGTTACGGGGCGGGGGACGCAGATACGCAGTATTTT; cdr3_aa: CASSYGAGDADTQYF
clone_size: once; j_call: TRBJ2-7; v_call: TRBV6-6; d_call: NA; cdr3_nt: TGTGCCAGCTCCCGGACCGTGCGGGACGAGCAGTACTTC; cdr3_aa: CASSRTVRDEQYF
clone_size: NA; j_call: TRBJ2-5; v_call: TRBV7-3; d_call: TRBD1; cdr3_nt: TGTGCCAGCAGCTTATTGGGACAGGGGCAAGAGACCCAGTACTTC; cdr3_aa: CASSLLGQGQETQYF
clone_size: NA; j_call: TRBJ2-5; v_call: TRBV11-2; d_call: TRBD1; cdr3_nt: TGTGCCAGCAGCTCGGACAGGGGAGAGACCCAGTACTTC; cdr3_aa: CASSSDRGETQYF
clone_size: NA; j_call: TRBJ1-2; v_call: TRBV21-1; d_call: NA; cdr3_nt: TGTGCCAGCAGCAAACGGTGCGGCCTCAAAGGGGCTAACTATGGCTACACCTTC; cdr3_aa: CASSKRCGLKGANYGYTF
clone_size: NA; j_call: TRBJ1-5; v_call: TRBV28; d_call: TRBD1; cdr3_nt: TGTGCCAGCAGCTACCGGACAGGATATAGCAATCAGCCCCAGCATTTT; cdr3_aa: CASSYRTGYSNQPQHF
clone_size: NA; j_call: TRBJ2-5; v_call: TRBV7-8; d_call: TRBD2; cdr3_nt: TGTGCCAGCAAGCGGGGGGGAGAGACCCAGTACTTC; cdr3_aa: CASKRGGETQYF
clone_size: NA; j_call: TRBJ1-5; v_call: TRBV5-1; d_call: NA; cdr3_nt: TGCGCCAGCAGCTTGGATCCAGGGGAGATGCAGCCCCAGCATTTT; cdr3_aa: CASSLDPGEMQPQHF
clone_size: NA; j_call: TRBJ2-3; v_call: TRBV2; d_call: TRBD2; cdr3_nt: TGTGCCAGCAGTGTCCGGGGGGCAGATACGCAGTATTTT; cdr3_aa: CASSVRGADTQYF
clone_size: NA; j_call: TRBJ2-1; v_call: TRBV9; d_call: TRBD1; cdr3_nt: TGTGCCAGCAGCTTGAGAGGGGACAGGACCTACAATGAGCAGTTCTTC; cdr3_aa: CASSLRGDRTYNEQFF
clone_size: NA; j_call: TRBJ2-3; v_call: TRBV7-9; d_call: NA; cdr3_nt: TGTGCCAGCAGCTTGCAGGGGCCTAGCACAGATACGCAGTATTTT; cdr3_aa: CASSLQGPSTDTQYF
clone_size: NA; j_call: TRBJ1-5; v_call: TRBV2; d_call: TRBD1; cdr3_nt: TGTGCCAGCAGTTTACAGGGGGCTGGTCAGCCCCAGCATTTT; cdr3_aa: CASSLQGAGQPQHF
clone_size: NA; j_call: TRBJ1-5; v_call: TRBV13; d_call: TRBD1; cdr3_nt: TGTGCCAGCAGCTTTGGGACAGGGGGATATCAGCCCCAGCATTTT; cdr3_aa: CASSFGTGGYQPQHF
clone_size: NA; j_call: TRBJ2-1; v_call: TRBV6-4; d_call: TRBD2; cdr3_nt: TGTGCCAGCAGTCAAGAGGCTAGCGGGGGGAACAATGAGCAGTTCTTC; cdr3_aa: CASSQEASGGNNEQFF
clone_size: NA; j_call: TRBJ2-2; v_call: TRBV7-9; d_call: TRBD2; cdr3_nt: TGTGCCAGCAGCTTAGATTCTAGCGGGGGAGAGACCGGGGAGCTGTTTTTT; cdr3_aa: CASSLDSSGGETGELFF
clone_size: NA; j_call: TRBJ1-1; v_call: TRBV7-3; d_call: NA; cdr3_nt: TGTGCCAGCAGCCAACAGCCGAACACTGAAGCTTTCTTT; cdr3_aa: CASSQQPNTEAFF
clone_size: NA; j_call: TRBJ2-2; v_call: TRBV11-1; d_call: TRBD2; cdr3_nt: TGTGCCAGCAGCCCCCTGATGGGGGAGGGAGACGGGGAGCTGTTTTTT; cdr3_aa: CASSPLMGEGDGELFF
clone_size: once; j_call: TRBJ1-2; v_call: TRBV4-2; d_call: TRBD1; cdr3_nt: TGTGCCAGCAGCCAAGACGGTGGGGGACAGGGGGCTGGAATAGGTGGCTACACCTTC; cdr3_aa: CASSQDGGGQGAGIGGYTF
clone_size: few; j_call: TRBJ1-1; v_call: TRBV7-3; d_call: NA; cdr3_nt: TGTGCCAGCAGCAATGACAGGAACACTGAAGCTTTCTTT; cdr3_aa: CASSNDRNTEAFF
clone_size: NA; j_call: TRBJ1-3; v_call: TRBV4-3; d_call: TRBD1; cdr3_nt: TGCGCCAGCAGCCAAGCGGTTAATACAGGGGGCTCTGGAAACACCATATATTTT; cdr3_aa: CASSQAVNTGGSGNTIYF
clone_size: NA; j_call: TRBJ1-1; v_call: TRBV7-2; d_call: NA; cdr3_nt: TGTGCCAGCAGCTTAGTGCCTCCACCGGGGGGCAGGAGGCGGACTGAAGCTTTCTTT; cdr3_aa: CASSLVPPPGGRRRTEAFF
clone_size: NA; j_call: TRBJ2-5; v_call: TRBV7-2; d_call: TRBD2; cdr3_nt: TGTGCCAGCAGCAGGGGACTATCGGAGACCCAGTACTTC; cdr3_aa: CASSRGLSETQYF
clone_size: NA; j_call: TRBJ2-5; v_call: TRBV5-4; d_call: NA; cdr3_nt: TGTGCCAGCAGCTCCCGGACAATACAAGAGACCCAGTACTTC; cdr3_aa: CASSSRTIQETQYF
clone_size: NA; j_call: TRBJ2-1; v_call: TRBV25-1; d_call: TRBD1; cdr3_nt: TGTGCCAGCACCACAGGGGGCCGGAATGAGCAGTTCTTC; cdr3_aa: CASTTGGRNEQFF
clone_size: once; j_call: TRBJ1-1; v_call: TRBV4-3; d_call: NA; cdr3_nt: TGCGCCAGCAGCCAATTCCGGACTTCCCCCGAAGCTTTCTTT; cdr3_aa: CASSQFRTSPEAFF
clone_size: NA; j_call: TRBJ2-1; v_call: TRBV7-2; d_call: TRBD2; cdr3_nt: TGTGCCAGCAGCTTAGGGACTAGCGGGGGGAATGAGCAGTTCTTC; cdr3_aa: CASSLGTSGGNEQFF
clone_size: NA; j_call: TRBJ1-1; v_call: TRBV11-3; d_call: NA; cdr3_nt: TGTGCCAGCAGCCAACGGTGGAACACTGAAGCTTTCTTT; cdr3_aa: CASSQRWNTEAFF
clone_size: NA; j_call: TRBJ1-1; v_call: TRBV7-8; d_call: TRBD1; cdr3_nt: TGTGCCAGCAGCGGACAGGCAAGGACTGAAGCTTTCTTT; cdr3_aa: CASSGQARTEAFF
clone_size: NA; j_call: TRBJ1-2; v_call: TRBV18; d_call: TRBD1; cdr3_nt: TGTGCCAGCTCACCAGCCGGGACAGGGCCCGGCTACACCTTC; cdr3_aa: CASSPAGTGPGYTF
clone_size: NA; j_call: TRBJ1-1; v_call: TRBV5-6; d_call: TRBD1; cdr3_nt: TGTGCCAGCAGCTTGGCCTTGACAGGGATCATGAACACTGAAGCTTTCTTT; cdr3_aa: CASSLALTGIMNTEAFF
clone_size: NA; j_call: TRBJ1-2; v_call: TRBV7-3; d_call: NA; cdr3_nt: TGTGCCAGCAGCTTAAGACTGGCCTATGGCTACACCTTC; cdr3_aa: CASSLRLAYGYTF
clone_size: NA; j_call: TRBJ1-5; v_call: TRBV6-1; d_call: NA; cdr3_nt: TGTGCCAGCAGTAGCCATCTAGGAAACAATCAGCCCCAGCATTTT; cdr3_aa: CASSSHLGNNQPQHF
clone_size: few; j_call: TRBJ1-5; v_call: TRBV28; d_call: NA; cdr3_nt: TGTGCCAGCAGTTTGATGGGGGCCAGTCAGCCCCAGCATTTT; cdr3_aa: CASSLMGASQPQHF
clone_size: NA; j_call: TRBJ2-7; v_call: TRBV9; d_call: TRBD1; cdr3_nt: TGTGCCAGCGGCGACAGGGACGACGAGCAGTACTTC; cdr3_aa: CASGDRDDEQYF
clone_size: few; j_call: TRBJ1-2; v_call: TRBV19; d_call: TRBD1; cdr3_nt: TGTGCCAGTATGGGACAGGGTAGGGGCCTCTATGGCTACACCTTC; cdr3_aa: CASMGQGRGLYGYTF
clone_size: NA; j_call: TRBJ1-1; v_call: TRBV30; d_call: NA; cdr3_nt: TGTGCCTGGAGTTTCGCCAGGGGAGGGAGTACTGAAGCTTTCTTT; cdr3_aa: CAWSFARGGSTEAFF
clone_size: NA; j_call: TRBJ1-2; v_call: TRBV27; d_call: NA; cdr3_nt: TGTGCCAGCAGTTCCGGACAGTCCTCACCATATGGCTACACCTTC; cdr3_aa: CASSSGQSSPYGYTF
clone_size: few; j_call: TRBJ2-5; v_call: TRBV9; d_call: NA; cdr3_nt: TGTGCCAGCAGCGTAGATTCGGGGGTTAGAGAGACCCAGTACTTC; cdr3_aa: CASSVDSGVRETQYF